Many counts were recorded for the clone carrying this T cell receptor (beta chain). These data belong to a study of neurological immune-mediated disorders. Germline CDR1 SNHLY, CDR2 FYNNEI. V lost 8 bases and J 6 bases, leaving 16 bases between the germline ends. The CDR3 consists of 13 residues. A 10-nucleotide random UMI tagged transcripts in template-switch 5'RACE cDNA synthesis. TCRdb itself ran the 5' RACE reads through MiXCR, one entry per CDR3 protein. This sample has tens of thousands of distinct CDR3 sequences, with about 4.8% found just once. Healthy controls consisted of blood bank volunteers in Maryland, USA. The sorted libraries were made from under 1.2 million CD4+ or CD8+ T cells.

This TCR was recovered from a man between 18 and 29 years old in good health. Sequencing input: CD4+ T cells from blood. The V call is TRBV2, the J call TRBJ1-1; D perhaps matches TRBD1 (5 bases). This CDR3 reads CASERGSGAEAFF. The DNA of the CDR3 is TGTGCCAGCGAGCGGGGGTCGGGAGCTGAAGCTTTCTTT.